The 15 T cell receptor beta chains below all came from one sample that was sequenced in a study of Tregs in tolerant kidney transplant recipients. Assay: immunoSEQ multiplex PCR; the TCRdb copy retains only in-frame clones and omits some. The data hold around 52,000 clones, with about 86% observed a single time. The sample consisted of CD4+ T cells from blood. The receptors originated from a human donor in good health.

The chain has TRBV23-1 and TRBJ1-1; D might be TRBD1 (6 bases). TRBV23-1 is an ORF; its function is uncertain. The length of the CDR3 is 14 residues. V was cut by 5 bases and J by 3 bases, with 13 bases left in between. The CDR3 reads CASSTGTSHTEAFF. Here the CDR3 DNA reads TGCGCCAGCAGTACCGGGACATCACACACTGAAGCTTTCTTT.

V and J are TRBV4-1 and TRBJ2-1; 11 nucleotides line up with TRBD2. The CDR3 contains 16 residues. The V and J ends lost 1 base and 10 bases, in that order; junction bases with no gene match: 9. Germline values: CDR1 MGHRA, CDR2 YSYEKL. DNA for the CDR3: TGCGCCAGCAGCCAAGGTTACGCTAGCGGGAGGCGAGAGCAGTTCTTC. Translation: CASSQGYASGRREQFF.

The chain uses TRBV4-1 and TRBJ1-5, with 7 bases lining up with TRBD1. Germline CDR1 MGHRA, CDR2 YSYEKL. This CDR3 has 15 amino acids. V dropped 4 bases and J dropped 3; count of bases not matched to a gene: 6. DNA for the CDR3: TGCGCCAGCAGCCGGCAGGGACAGACCAATCAGCCCCAGCATTTT. It yields the protein CASSRQGQTNQPQHF.

This clone was seen only a few times. The gene calls are TRBV6-1 and TRBJ1-5; D is possibly TRBD1 (5 bases). The germline V and J ends were trimmed by 1 base and 11 bases, with 6 bases remaining between them. Germline loops: CDR1 MNHNS, CDR2 SASEGT. The CDR3 runs to 11 residues. In DNA form, the CDR3 reads TGTGCCAGCAGTGAAGGGGGGGCCCAGCATTTT. It codes for CASSEGGAQHF.

The rearrangement uses TRBV5-1 and TRBJ2-1; 16 bases align to TRBD2. The CDR3 sequence is 17 residues long. Germline V gene sequence: CDR1 SGHRS, CDR2 YFSETQ. V was pared by 7 bases and J by 6 bases, with 10 bases of the junction left unmatched. CDR3 in amino acids: CASYPGLAGGPINEQFF. The CDR3 DNA reads as TGCGCCAGCTACCCGGGACTAGCGGGAGGGCCAATCAATGAGCAGTTCTTC.

The chain's CDR3 is CASSFRDRGGTEAFF. CDR3 sequence (DNA): TGCGCCAGCAGCTTCCGGGACAGGGGAGGCACTGAAGCTTTCTTT. This chain links TRBV5-1 with TRBJ1-1; 10 nucleotides align to TRBD1. The germline CDR1 and CDR2 sequences are SGHRS and YFSETQ. CDR3 size: 15 residues. Trimming at V came to 2 bases and at J to 4 bases, leaving 5 bases not matched to a gene.

The gene calls are TRBV9 and TRBJ1-2; possible D gene TRBD1, 5 bases. CDR1 and CDR2 from the germline V gene are SGDLS and YYNGEE. The CDR3 is made up of 16 amino acids. V was pared by 0 bases and J by 5 bases, with 17 bases between. The CDR3 region has the DNA TGTGCCAGCAGCGTAGGACCCTCCGGGGGGAGTTATGGCTACACCTTC. This translates into CASSVGPSGGSYGYTF.

The rearrangement links TRBV7-6 to TRBJ2-7, with a weak D call TRBD2 (5 bases). Germline V gene lookup returns CDR1 SGHVS and CDR2 FNYEAQ. The CDR3 runs to 14 residues. V lost 1 base to trimming and J lost 3 bases, with 10 bases between them. CDR3 protein: CASSLDPGFYEQYF. As DNA, the CDR3 is TGTGCCAGCAGCTTAGATCCGGGATTCTACGAGCAGTACTTC.

The chain joins TRBV7-9 to TRBJ2-3; 8 nucleotides line up with TRBD2. V shed 5 bases, J shed 2 bases, and the junction held 6 bases outside the gene matches. Germline assignment: CDR1 SEHNR and CDR2 FQNEAQ (reference sequence). The CDR3 runs 15 residues. The CDR3 bases are TGTGCCAGCAGCCCTTCGCGGGGGGACACAGATACGCAGTATTTT. This sequence encodes CASSPSRGDTDTQYF. Combining the CDR3 with reference TRBV7-9 and TRBJ2-3 gives the whole variable domain DTGVSQNPRHKITKRGQNVTFRCDPISEHNRLYWYRQTLGQGPEFLTYFQNEAQLEKSRLLSDRFSAERPKGSFSTLEIQRTEQGDSAMYLCASSPSRGDTDTQYFGPGTRLTVL.

By share, this clone counts as medium-sized. The rearrangement uses TRBV4-3 and TRBJ2-1; D is uncertain. The CDR3 totals 13 residues. Trimming took off 1 base at V and 15 bases at J, with 16 bases between the two ends. The germline V gene has CDR1 LGHNA and CDR2 YSLEER. The CDR3: CASSQVVYETPFF. In DNA form, the CDR3 reads TGCGCCAGCAGCCAAGTAGTGTACGAGACACCGTTCTTC.

The J gene is TRBJ1-2, the V gene TRBV18; 9 nucleotides line up with TRBD1. The germline V gene encodes CDR1 KGHSH and CDR2 LQKENI. Trimming removed 5 bases from V and 6 bases from J; junction bases left unmatched: 16. The CDR3 is 17 amino acids. This CDR3 reads CASSAAYRGHRGNGYTF. CDR3 nucleotides: TGTGCCAGCTCAGCAGCCTACAGGGGGCACCGGGGGAATGGCTACACCTTC.

The V and J genes are TRBV9 and TRBJ1-1, with a possible D match to TRBD1 (6 bases). The V gene's germline CDR1 is SGDLS and CDR2 YYNGEE. There are 14 residues in the CDR3. Between the trimmed V and J ends, which lost 2 bases and 1 base, there was a span of 9 bases. This CDR3 is CASSVGGQNTEAFF. In nucleotides, the CDR3 is TGTGCCAGCAGCGTGGGGGGACAGAACACTGAAGCTTTCTTT.

This clone was counted once. This chain links TRBV7-6 with TRBJ2-5; D remains unclear. The CDR3 loop spans 13 amino acids. In germline, CDR1 is SGHVS, CDR2 FNYEAQ. The ends were cut back, 5 bases at V and 2 bases at J, with 9 bases in the middle. The CDR3 protein is CASSLSRQETQYF. The CDR3 bases are TGTGCCAGCAGCCTTAGTAGACAAGAGACCCAGTACTTC.

V and J are TRBV6-1 and TRBJ2-7, with 7 bases aligning to TRBD2. The V gene end was trimmed by 4 bases and the J gene end by 0 bases; junction bases not matched to a gene: 9. The CDR3 is 16 residues long. Germline assignment: CDR1 MNHNS and CDR2 SASEGT. In DNA, the CDR3 is TGTGCCAGCAGTGGCCTCTCTAGCGGCTTCTCCTACGAGCAGTACTTC. It specifies CASSGLSSGFSYEQYF.

The rearrangement links TRBV14 to TRBJ1-1; D is perhaps TRBD1 (6 bases). The CDR3 runs 15 residues. The germline V gene encodes CDR1 SGHDN and CDR2 FVKESK. Between the trimmed V and J ends, which lost 4 bases and 0 bases, there was a span of 12 bases. The CDR3 coding sequence is TGTGCCAGCAGCCGCCGGACAGTCGTGAACACTGAAGCTTTCTTT. Amino acid sequence: CASSRRTVVNTEAFF.